The 29 T cell receptor beta chains in this list originate from one sample, sequenced in a study of T cells after yellow fever vaccination. TCRdb re-called the 5' RACE reads through MiXCR, storing one row per CDR3 protein. The sample includes approximately 510,000 distinct CDR3 sequences, 20% to 25% of them seen just once. The sample here was PBMCs, taken approximately 20 days after the first yellow fever vaccination. The receptor source for this set is a man aged 18-30 years who received the YFV17D yellow fever vaccine.

CDR3 sequence reads: CASSMGGQPHNYGYTF. The CDR3 DNA is TGTGCCAGCAGCATGGGAGGGCAGCCTCACAACTATGGCTACACCTTC. The J gene is TRBJ1-2, the V gene TRBV12-3 or TRBV12-4; the D is unclear. CDR3 length: 16 amino acids. V was shortened by 6 bases and J by 2 bases, with 19 bases between the two germline ends.

This chain joins TRBV7-9 and TRBJ1-1; D call uncertain. CDR1 and CDR2 (germline): SEHNR, FQNEAQ (reference sequence). This CDR3 comprises 13 residues. The V and J ends lost 6 bases and 1 base respectively, with 9 bases between them. The CDR3 reads CASSQHGNTEAFF. The CDR3 DNA follows: TGTGCCAGCAGTCAACATGGGAACACTGAAGCTTTCTTT.

The CDR3 spells CASSPPNRFQNTEAFF. The CDR3 DNA sequence: TGTGCCAGCTCACCACCGAACAGGTTCCAGAACACTGAAGCTTTCTTT. This chain uses TRBV18 with TRBJ1-1, with a tentative D call TRBD1 (5 bases). The CDR3 covers 16 residues. The germline V and J ends were trimmed by 0 bases and 1 base, with 12 bases remaining between them. CDR1 and CDR2 (germline): KGHSH, LQKENI.

CDR3 sequence reads: CASSLVSQGRGNTIYF. The CDR3 DNA reads TGTGCCAGCAGCTTAGTATCACAGGGTCGAGGAAACACCATATATTTT. The chain is built from TRBV7-9 and TRBJ1-3, with TRBD1 as a possible D gene (6 bases). This CDR3 is built from 16 residues. V was shortened by 1 base and J by 4 bases, with 14 bases between the two germline ends. Germline V gene lookup returns CDR1 SEHNR and CDR2 FQNEAQ (reference sequence).

This clonotype was seen only a few times. The J gene is TRBJ2-4, the V gene TRBV12-3 or TRBV12-4; D is uncertain. The CDR3 is made up of 12 amino acids. V was trimmed by 7 bases and J by 8 bases, leaving 12 bases between them. The CDR3 spells CASKGRSYIQYF. The CDR3 bases are TGTGCCAGCAAAGGCAGGTCATACATTCAGTACTTC.

This chain uses TRBV6-2 or TRBV6-3 with TRBJ1-1; TRBD1 matches at 10 bases. CDR1 and CDR2 (germline): MNHEY, SVGEGT. V dropped 0 bases and J dropped 12; count of bases not matched to a gene: 7. This CDR3 has 14 amino acids. CDR3 bases: TGTGCCAGCAGTTACTCGGGGACAGGGGTGTCGCCTTTCTTT. Amino acid sequence: CASSYSGTGVSPFF.

The chain recombines TRBV4-3 with TRBJ2-1; D is tentatively TRBD1 or TRBD2 (6 bases each). This CDR3 is 17 amino acids long. V was pared by 0 bases and J by 4 bases, with 16 bases between. Germline V gene sequence: CDR1 LGHNA, CDR2 YSLEER. The CDR3 loop reads CASSQERGAGPYNEQFF. The CDR3 bases are TGCGCCAGCAGCCAAGAAAGGGGGGCCGGGCCTTACAATGAGCAGTTCTTC.

This clonotype was seen at least ten times. The chain combines TRBV5-1 with TRBJ2-1, with 8 bases fitting TRBD2. This CDR3 contains 15 residues. Germline V gene data show CDR1 as SGHRS and CDR2 as YFSETQ. V lost 0 bases and J lost 3; bases outside the gene matches: 2. CDR3 residues: CASSLVAGGYNEQFF. The CDR3 nucleotides are TGCGCCAGCAGCTTGGTGGCGGGGGGCTACAATGAGCAGTTCTTC.

This clonotype was observed at least ten times. The rearrangement joins TRBV4-2 to TRBJ2-5, with a weak D call TRBD2 (5 bases). Germline V CDR1 and CDR2: LGHNA, YNFKEQ. Trimming removed 0 bases from V and 5 bases from J, with 13 bases in between. This CDR3 region has 15 residues. Here the CDR3 reads CASSQDLSGLETQYF. CDR3 coding DNA: TGTGCCAGCAGCCAAGATCTGTCGGGGTTGGAGACCCAGTACTTC.

There are a few counts of this clonotype. This chain uses TRBV4-1 with TRBJ2-7; D unresolved. This CDR3 spans 15 amino acids. Between the trimmed V and J ends, which lost 1 base and 1 base, there was a span of 11 bases. Germline V gene lookup returns CDR1 MGHRA and CDR2 YSYEKL. CDR3 amino acids: CASSQVTDGSYEQYV. Written as DNA, the CDR3 is TGCGCCAGCAGCCAAGTGACCGACGGATCCTACGAGCAGTACGTC.

This sequence joins TRBV6-2 or TRBV6-3 and TRBJ2-4; possible D gene TRBD2, 7 bases. This CDR3 contains 12 residues. Germline loops: CDR1 MNHEY, CDR2 SVGEGT. Trimming cost V 7 bases and J 6 bases, with 10 bases left between them. As DNA, the CDR3 is TGTGCCAGCACGAGGGGGGGAAACATTCAGTACTTC. Encoded protein: CASTRGGNIQYF.

The rearrangement joins TRBV5-6 to TRBJ2-3; 14 nucleotides line up with TRBD2. Germline values: CDR1 SGHDT, CDR2 YYEEEE. With 2 bases clipped from V and 0 bases from J, the junction kept 8 bases outside the gene matches. The length of the CDR3 is 19 residues. The CDR3 nucleotides read TGTGCCAGCAGCTTTCGAACCGGGACTAGCGGGGGAAGCACAGATACGCAGTATTTT. Amino acids: CASSFRTGTSGGSTDTQYF.

This rearrangement joins TRBV20-1 to TRBJ1-5, with a tentative D call TRBD1 (6 bases). Germline CDR1 and CDR2: DFQATT and SNEGSKA (reference sequence). The germline V and J ends were trimmed by 1 base and 3 bases, with 10 bases remaining between them. The CDR3 has 14 amino acids. The CDR3 spells CSARARDINQPQHF. As DNA, the CDR3 is TGCAGTGCTAGAGCCCGGGACATCAATCAGCCCCAGCATTTT.

A few counts support this clonotype. The chain combines TRBV29-1 with TRBJ2-7, with D possibly TRBD2 on 6 matching bases. Per the germline V gene, CDR1 is SQVTM and CDR2 is ANQGSEA. There are 9 residues in the CDR3. CDR3 region: CGGSYEQYF. CDR3 DNA sequence: TGCGGGGGGTCCTACGAGCAGTACTTC.

This clonotype was counted only a few times. The chain joins TRBV29-1 to TRBJ1-1; D possibly corresponds to TRBD1 (6 bases). V was cut by 4 bases and J by 6 bases, with 27 bases left in between. This CDR3 is 17 amino acids long. Germline loops: CDR1 SQVTM, CDR2 ANQGSEA. CDR3 sequence: CSVVPVTSRGFRAEAFF. In DNA form, the CDR3 reads TGCAGCGTTGTTCCCGTAACCTCCAGGGGATTTCGGGCTGAAGCTTTCTTT.

This clonotype was observed a handful of times. The chain couples TRBV12-3 or TRBV12-4 to TRBJ2-7; D possibly corresponds to TRBD2 (5 bases). The germline V and J ends were trimmed by 6 bases and 3 bases, with 15 bases remaining between them. The CDR3 is made up of 14 amino acids. This CDR3 reads CASSSSGAGYEQYV. The DNA of the CDR3 is TGTGCCAGCAGCTCCTCGGGTGCGGGCTACGAGCAGTACGTC.

The chain links TRBV12-5 to TRBJ2-7; 7 bases agree with TRBD1. The CDR3 spans 13 residues. With V trimmed by 2 bases and J by 6 bases, 4 bases remained unmatched. The germline CDR1 and CDR2 sequences are LGHNT and FRNRAP. The DNA of the CDR3 is TGTGCTAGTGGTTTGTGGACAGGTCGCGAGCAGTACTTC. Its translation is CASGLWTGREQYF.

The rearrangement links TRBV12-3 or TRBV12-4 to TRBJ1-1, with TRBD1 matching 7 bases. The CDR3 is 17 amino acids. V shed 2 bases, J shed 1 base, and the junction held 10 bases outside the gene matches. CDR3 in amino acids: CASSLKTGRRRNTEAFF. CDR3 in DNA: TGTGCCAGCAGTTTAAAGACAGGGAGGCGGAGGAACACTGAAGCTTTCTTT.

The chain carries TRBV2 and TRBJ2-5; TRBD1 matches at 9 bases. This CDR3 has 15 amino acids. Germline CDR1 is SNHLY and CDR2 is FYNNEI. With 10 bases clipped from V and 2 bases from J, the junction kept 11 bases outside the gene matches. For the CDR3, the DNA is TGTGCCACTCAAACTTCGACAGGGGGGCAAGAGACCCAGTACTTC. Translation: CATQTSTGGQETQYF.

This clonotype came up a few times. The chain joins TRBV21-1 to TRBJ2-4. TRBV21-1 is listed as a pseudogene. This CDR3 contains 13 residues. The chain's CDR3 is CASRPIPKNIQYF. CDR3 DNA sequence: TGTGCCAGCAGACCCATCCCCAAAAACATTCAGTACTTC.

V is TRBV5-6 and J is TRBJ1-5, with D unresolved. The V and J ends lost 0 bases and 3 bases respectively, with 7 bases between them. Germline V lookup: CDR1 SGHDT, CDR2 YYEEEE. There are 14 residues in the CDR3. In nucleotides, the CDR3 is TGTGCCAGCAGCTTGGGCAGACACAATCAGCCCCAGCATTTT. This gives the protein CASSLGRHNQPQHF.

The chain is built from TRBV5-1 and TRBJ2-1, with a tentative D call TRBD2 (6 bases). V was clipped by 5 bases and J by 4 bases, with 16 bases between them. Germline V lookup: CDR1 SGHRS, CDR2 YFSETQ. This CDR3 has 15 residues. The CDR3 protein is CASRFGGVLYNEQFF. The CDR3 DNA reads TGCGCCAGCAGATTTGGCGGGGTATTGTACAATGAGCAGTTCTTC.

The rearrangement joins TRBV29-1 to TRBJ2-4; no clear D. The V gene's germline CDR1 is SQVTM and CDR2 ANQGSEA. The ends were cut back, 5 bases at V and 0 bases at J, with 11 bases in the middle. The CDR3 is made up of 14 amino acids. CDR3 nucleotide sequence: TGCAGCGTTTCATGGACGTTAGCCAAAAACATTCAGTACTTC. This sequence encodes CSVSWTLAKNIQYF.

This clonotype was seen repeatedly, ten times or more. The chain has TRBV2 and TRBJ2-7; D remains unclear. Germline loops: CDR1 SNHLY, CDR2 FYNNEI. The V end was cut by 2 bases, the J end by 1 base, with 9 bases between. The length of the CDR3 is 14 residues. In nucleotides, the CDR3 is TGTGCCAGCAGTGAATGGTTTTCTTCCTACGAGCAGTACTTC. It is translated as CASSEWFSSYEQYF.

This clonotype was seen only a few times. The J gene is TRBJ2-4, the V gene TRBV5-1; D tentatively reads TRBD1 or TRBD2 (5 bases each). Germline CDR1 is SGHRS and CDR2 is YFSETQ. There are 13 residues in the CDR3. The ends were cut back, 0 bases at V and 7 bases at J, with 8 bases in the middle. CDR3 sequence (DNA): TGCGCCAGCAGCTTGGCCAGGGAGAACATTCAGTACTTC. Its translation is CASSLARENIQYF.

The V and J genes are TRBV9 and TRBJ1-5; D call uncertain. CDR3 length equals 15 residues. Trimming took off 0 bases at V and 7 bases at J, with 14 bases between the two ends. Germline lookup yields CDR1 SGDLS and CDR2 YYNGEE. In nucleotides, the CDR3 is TGTGCCAGCAGCGTAGAGGGTGAGGGAACCCAGCCCCAGCATTTT. Translation gives CASSVEGEGTQPQHF.

This clonotype was seen more than once but under ten times. One end of the junction does not line up with germline, which may come from a read error. This chain connects TRBV5-4 to TRBJ2-5, with D perhaps being TRBD1 or TRBD2 (6 bases each). The CDR3 has 13 residues. The V gene's germline CDR1 is SGHNT and CDR2 YYREEE (reference sequence). CDR3 amino acids: CASRSDTRDKLDF. The CDR3 region has the DNA TGTGCCAGCAGATCAGATACGCGGGACAAATTGGACTTC.

Written as DNA, the CDR3 is TGTGCCATCAGTGAGTCGACTTACTACGAGCAGTACGTC. Its protein product is CAISESTYYEQYV. This chain connects TRBV10-3 to TRBJ2-7; no firm D call. CDR1 is ENHRY and CDR2 is SYGVKD in the germline V gene. The CDR3 is 13 residues long. Trimming left V 0 bases short and J 3 bases short, with 6 bases between.

This chain links TRBV9 with TRBJ2-7; 7 bases agree with TRBD2. There are 15 residues in the CDR3. Trimming cost V 0 bases and J 3 bases; bases outside gene matches: 6. In germline, CDR1 is SGDLS, CDR2 YYNGEE. The CDR3 loop is CASSVAGGPNYEQYF. CDR3 DNA: TGTGCCAGCAGCGTAGCGGGAGGACCGAACTACGAGCAGTACTTC.